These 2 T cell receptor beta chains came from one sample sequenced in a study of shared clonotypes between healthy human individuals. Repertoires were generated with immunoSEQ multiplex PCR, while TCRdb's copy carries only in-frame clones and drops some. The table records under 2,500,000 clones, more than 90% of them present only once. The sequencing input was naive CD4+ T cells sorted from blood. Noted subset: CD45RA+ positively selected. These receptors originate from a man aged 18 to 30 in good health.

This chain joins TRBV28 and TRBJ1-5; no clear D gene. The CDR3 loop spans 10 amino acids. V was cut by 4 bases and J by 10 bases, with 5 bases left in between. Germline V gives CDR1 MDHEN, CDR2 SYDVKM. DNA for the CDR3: TGTGCCAGCAGTTCATTCCCCCAGCATTTT. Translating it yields CASSSFPQHF.

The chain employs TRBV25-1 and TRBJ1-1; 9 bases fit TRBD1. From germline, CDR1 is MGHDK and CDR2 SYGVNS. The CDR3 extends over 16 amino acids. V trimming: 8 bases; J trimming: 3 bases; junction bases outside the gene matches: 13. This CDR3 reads CASGWGLGQGYTEAFF. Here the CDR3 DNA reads TGTGCCAGCGGTTGGGGCCTGGGACAGGGCTACACTGAAGCTTTCTTT.